This T cell receptor (beta chain) originates from a study of T cell clonotyping in hematopoietic cell transplantation. Germline values: CDR1 SGHAT, CDR2 FQDESV (reference sequence). Trimming took 4 bases from V and 10 from J; bases not matched to a gene: 10. The CDR3 loop spans 15 amino acids. In its sample, this clone was seen once. The assay was immunoSEQ multiplex PCR, and TCRdb's table has in-frame clones only and misses some. The sample yields tens of thousands of clones, 70% to 85% seen once. Time point of the sample: recipient sample about 28 days before transplant, after cytoreduction. The sequencing here drew on peripheral blood mononuclear cells, taken before stem cell transplant. The chain uses TRBV11-1 and TRBJ1-6; 7 bases map to TRBD1. This clonotype was obtained from a woman aged 60-75 years with acute myeloid leukemia. Some clones in this sample may be carry-over from other donors' samples. The DNA for the CDR3 is TGTGCCAGCAGCTCAGTCCCAGGGGGAAAATCACCCCTCCACTTT. Its protein is CASSSVPGGKSPLHF.